One sample yielded the 2 T cell receptor beta chains listed below, sequenced in a study of OX40 agonist ivuxolimab in advanced cancers. This table comes from immunoSEQ multiplex PCR, and its TCRdb copy is limited to in-frame clones, with some not included. This sample has tens of thousands of clones, with 85% to 95% found just once. Source: CD4+ or CD8+ T cells sorted from blood, taken in a trial of the OX40 agonist ivuxolimab. Receptors were obtained from an adult with an advanced solid tumor such as melanoma, head and neck, liver or kidney cancer.

The J gene is TRBJ2-2, the V gene TRBV5-8; D not resolved. Trimming stripped 3 bases from V and 5 bases from J, with 11 bases between. The CDR3 extends over 14 amino acids. CDR1 SGHTS and CDR2 YDEGEE come from the germline V gene. CDR3 sequence (DNA): TGTGCCAGCAGCTCTCAGAGGCGGACCGGGGAGCTGTTTTTT. Protein sequence: CASSSQRRTGELFF.

The gene calls are TRBV2 and TRBJ2-1, with 8 bases fitting TRBD1. This CDR3 is built from 14 residues. Germline V gene sequence: CDR1 SNHLY, CDR2 FYNNEI. V lost 9 bases and J lost 6; bases outside the gene matches: 10. In nucleotides, the CDR3 is TGTGCCAGTACCCGGGACAGGACACTCAATGAGCAGTTCTTC. The encoded protein is CASTRDRTLNEQFF.